This T cell receptor (beta chain) was sequenced during a study of vaccination effects on CD4 cells after COVID-19. A note on this clone: The antigen remains undetermined.

Prior to sequencing, the ViraFEST assay stimulated PBMC with viral peptide pools, which expanded the antigen-specific CD4+ T cells. Following 10 days of culture, CD4+ T cells were isolated. Vaccine recipients, nucleocapsid antibody negative, had no prior SARS-CoV-2 infection. Assay: immunoSEQ multiplex PCR; the TCRdb copy retains only in-frame clones and omits some. This table has some 70,000 clones, 80% appearing once. CDR1 is LNHNV and CDR2 is YYDKDF in the germline V gene (reference sequence). V was clipped by 6 bases and J by 13 bases, with 15 bases between them. The CDR3 spans 12 residues. J is TRBJ2-2 and V is TRBV15, with no clear D. The sample was CD4+ T cells from PBMCs cultured with SARS-CoV-2 spike peptides, taken before COVID-19 vaccination. This TCR derives from a human donor who received a COVID-19 vaccine. CDR3 sequence: CATSMDHRRLFF. The CDR3, as DNA: TGTGCCACCAGTATGGACCACCGGAGGCTGTTTTTT. Using reference TRBV15 and TRBJ2-2 for the parts outside the CDR3, the full variable domain is DAMVIQNPRYQVTQFGKPVTLSCSQTLNHNVMYWYQQKSSQAPKLLFHYYDKDFNNEADTPDNFQSRRPNTSFCFLDIRSPGLGDTAMYLCATSMDHRRLFFGEGSRLTVL.